Below, 20 T cell receptor beta chains from the same sample are listed, as sequenced in a study of cytomegalovirus exposure and HLA in healthy donors. A multiplex PCR was run with 60 Vbeta primers and 13 Jbeta primers. Profiling relied on immunoSEQ multiplex PCR, and the TCRdb table lists in-frame clones only, not all of them. The table records 90,000 to 100,000 clones, approximately 76% of them present only once. Sequenced input: PBMCs. The receptors stem from a middle-aged man in good health and CMV-seronegative.

The chain links TRBV4-3 to TRBJ2-3; 13 bases match TRBD2. The CDR3 totals 15 residues. Germline V CDR1 and CDR2: LGHNA, YSLEER. The V segment lost 5 bases and the J segment 7 bases; nucleotides outside the gene matches: 6. CDR3 in amino acids: CASSEGLAGRNTQYF. CDR3 DNA sequence: TGCGCCAGCAGCGAGGGACTAGCGGGAAGGAATACGCAGTATTTT.

The V and J genes are TRBV28 and TRBJ1-3; 10 bases are a match to TRBD1. Germline assignment: CDR1 MDHEN and CDR2 SYDVKM. Trimming removed 3 bases from V and 4 bases from J; junction bases left unmatched: 9. The CDR3 contains 17 residues. This CDR3 is CASSFTTGGNFGNTIYF. The CDR3 region has the DNA TGTGCCAGCAGTTTTACGACAGGGGGCAACTTCGGAAACACCATATATTTT.

This sequence joins TRBV7-6 and TRBJ2-5, with TRBD1 identical over 11 bases. The CDR3 runs to 16 residues. Germline CDR1 reads SGHVS; CDR2 reads FNYEAQ. V lost 3 bases, J lost 5 bases, and 8 bases stayed unmatched. The CDR3 region has the DNA TGTGCCAGCAGCTTGGGTGGACAGGGGGCTGGGGAGACCCAGTACTTC. Translation gives CASSLGGQGAGETQYF.

This sequence joins TRBV4-3 and TRBJ2-5, with 11 nucleotides matching TRBD2. In germline, CDR1 is LGHNA, CDR2 YSLEER. With 2 bases clipped from V and 1 base from J, the junction kept 0 bases outside the gene matches. This CDR3 has 15 amino acids. For the CDR3, the DNA is TGCGCCAGCAGCCAAACTAGCGGGAGCCAAGAGACCCAGTACTTC. Protein: CASSQTSGSQETQYF.

V gene TRBV2 combines with J gene TRBJ2-5; D gene uncertain. V shed 6 bases and J shed 2 bases, with 10 bases lying between them. The CDR3 consists of 13 residues. Germline CDR1 SNHLY, CDR2 FYNNEI. For the CDR3, the DNA is TGTGCCAGCAGCTTCAACGGTCAAGAGACCCAGTACTTC. It yields the protein CASSFNGQETQYF.

The rearrangement uses TRBV10-2 and TRBJ1-1, with D tentatively TRBD1 (6 bases). Trimming cost V 1 base and J 2 bases, with 14 bases left between them. The CDR3 runs to 16 residues. The V gene's germline CDR1 is WSHSY and CDR2 SAAADI. The CDR3: CASSEYRDKGNTEAFF. CDR3 bases: TGCGCCAGCAGTGAGTACCGGGACAAAGGTAACACTGAAGCTTTCTTT.

The chain is built from TRBV6-4 and TRBJ2-3; 8 positions agree with TRBD2. Germline CDR1 and CDR2: MRHNA and SNTAGT. The CDR3 spans 16 residues. The trim removed 0 bases at V and 4 bases at J, leaving 6 bases unmatched. The CDR3 region is CASSDSKAGGPDTQYF. DNA for the CDR3: TGTGCCAGCAGTGACTCGAAGGCGGGGGGCCCAGATACGCAGTATTTT.

The rearrangement links TRBV6-5 to TRBJ2-6; perhaps TRBD1 as D (5 bases). The CDR3 totals 15 residues. Trimming shortened V by 6 bases and J by 0 bases, and 9 bases separated the two germline ends. Germline CDR1 reads MNHEY; CDR2 reads SVGAGI. DNA for the CDR3: TGTGCCAGCAGAGGACATAACTCTGGGGCCAACGTCCTGACTTTC. This translates into CASRGHNSGANVLTF.

The gene calls are TRBV25-1 and TRBJ1-6; possible D gene TRBD1, 5 bases. Trimming cost V 2 bases and J 7 bases, with 15 bases left between them. Germline V gene sequence: CDR1 MGHDK, CDR2 SYGVNS. The CDR3 consists of 16 residues. The CDR3: CASSEARRGRNSPLHF. CDR3 DNA: TGTGCCAGCAGTGAAGCCCGTAGGGGTAGGAATTCACCCCTCCACTTT.

V gene TRBV5-6 combines with J gene TRBJ2-3, with D uncertain. The germline CDR1 and CDR2 sequences are SGHDT and YYEEEE. V gave up 0 bases and J gave up 6 bases, with 8 bases separating them. The CDR3 is made up of 13 amino acids. CDR3 nucleotide sequence: TGTGCCAGCAGCTTGGTTGCGGCGGATACGCAGTATTTT. Protein product: CASSLVAADTQYF.

The V call is TRBV9, the J call TRBJ1-2; weak D call: TRBD1 (6 bases). Germline V gene sequence: CDR1 SGDLS, CDR2 YYNGEE. V was cut by 4 bases and J by 6 bases, with 16 bases left in between. This CDR3 is 14 amino acids long. The CDR3 sequence is CASSIHTGIDGYTF. As DNA, the CDR3 is TGTGCCAGCAGCATACACACAGGGATTGATGGCTACACCTTC.

The gene calls are TRBV14 and TRBJ2-3; 12 bases align to TRBD2. The CDR3 sequence is 20 residues long. V dropped 1 base and J dropped 1; count of bases not matched to a gene: 12. CDR1 is SGHDN, CDR2 FVKESK, per germline. The CDR3: CASSQVLLLAGGWGTDTQYF. CDR3 DNA: TGTGCCAGCAGCCAAGTCTTGCTACTAGCGGGAGGATGGGGCACAGATACGCAGTATTTT.

This chain uses TRBV27 with TRBJ1-5; D gene uncertain. V lost 8 bases and J lost 4, with 12 bases in between. Looked up from germline, CDR1 is MNHEY and CDR2 is SMNVEV (reference sequence). CDR3 size: 13 residues. The CDR3 nucleotides are TGTGCCAGCGCTTTTGGAGGGAATCAGCCCCAGCATTTT. Translation gives CASAFGGNQPQHF.

This sequence joins TRBV28 and TRBJ2-5, with TRBD2 matching 9 bases. V lost 5 bases, J lost 7 bases, and 8 bases stayed unmatched. CDR3 length: 14 amino acids. The germline V gene encodes CDR1 MDHEN and CDR2 SYDVKM. The CDR3 coding sequence is TGTGCCAGCAGTCCCCTAGCGGGATCCGCGACCCAGTACTTC. Translation: CASSPLAGSATQYF. Full variable domain (rest looked up from reference TRBV28 and TRBJ2-5): DVKVTQSSRYLVKRTGEKVFLECVQDMDHENMFWYRQDPGLGLRLIYFSYDVKMKEKGDIPEGYSVSREKKERFSLILESASTNQTSMYLCASSPLAGSATQYFGPGTRLLVL.

V gene TRBV5-6 combines with J gene TRBJ2-5; 15 nucleotides align to TRBD2. The CDR3 length is 18 residues. Germline-derived CDR1 and CDR2 are SGHDT and YYEEEE. V dropped 0 bases and J dropped 2; count of bases not matched to a gene: 5. The CDR3: CASSLAGLAGGPQETQYF. In nucleotides, the CDR3 is TGTGCCAGCAGCTTGGCCGGACTAGCGGGAGGGCCACAAGAGACCCAGTACTTC.

This chain connects TRBV18 to TRBJ1-6; D remains unclear. Germline CDR1 reads KGHSH; CDR2 reads LQKENI. The CDR3 totals 16 residues. V lost 1 base, J lost 6 bases, and 13 bases lay in between. This chain's CDR3 is CASSPRRQEGNSPLHF. In DNA form, the CDR3 reads TGTGCCAGCTCACCACGTCGGCAGGAGGGTAATTCACCCCTCCACTTT.

The CDR3 region has the DNA TGTGCCAGCAGCGGAGGAAGGTTGGGGGGTGAGCAGTTCTTC. Translating it yields CASSGGRLGGEQFF. The chain uses TRBV7-6 and TRBJ2-1; TRBD2 might be the D (6 bases). The CDR3 length is 14 residues. Germline V gene lookup returns CDR1 SGHVS and CDR2 FNYEAQ. Trimming removed 5 bases from V and 9 bases from J, with 17 bases in between.

This sequence joins TRBV7-3 and TRBJ2-5, with 9 bases fitting TRBD2. Per germline, CDR1 SGHTA and CDR2 FQGTGA. Germline trimming cut 5 bases from V and 3 bases from J; bases unmatched to any gene: 7. CDR3 length equals 15 residues. The CDR3 protein is CASSLLGLAEETQYF. DNA of the CDR3: TGTGCCAGCAGCCTGCTGGGACTAGCTGAAGAGACCCAGTACTTC.

This chain uses TRBV5-6 with TRBJ2-7; D possibly corresponds to TRBD2 (5 bases). The CDR3 has 15 amino acids. From germline, CDR1 is SGHDT and CDR2 YYEEEE. Trimming cost V 1 base and J 4 bases, with 15 bases left between them. In DNA, the CDR3 is TGTGCCAGCAGCTTGTGGCAGGCCCCGGGGTACGAGCAGTACTTC. It codes for CASSLWQAPGYEQYF.

The chain carries TRBV7-8 and TRBJ2-1, with a possible D match to TRBD2 (5 bases). V was trimmed by 1 base and J by 0 bases, leaving 10 bases between them. Germline V gene data show CDR1 as SGHVS and CDR2 as FQNEAQ. The CDR3 is 16 amino acids. The CDR3 DNA follows: TGTGCCAGCAGCTTAGGGACTCCGAGCTCCTACAATGAGCAGTTCTTC. Translated: CASSLGTPSSYNEQFF.